The 9 T cell receptor beta chains given below trace back to one sample, sequenced in a study of regulatory T cells in long-lasting Graves disease. Time point noted: newly diagnosed GD, antithyroid drugs for less than 3 months. PBMC-extracted RNA yielded the TCR library. Assembly of TCR beta libraries relied on iRepertoire HTBI primers together with Arm-PCR of CDR3 regions. TCRdb recomputed calls from the multiplex PCR reads with MiXCR, one row per CDR3 protein. The sample contains roughly 510,000 distinct CDR3 sequences, about 16% of which appear only once. These sequences were also reported in another study, on T cells in Graves' hyperthyroidism and ophthalmopathy.

The sequencing used peripheral blood mononuclear cells (PBMCs), collected at new diagnosis, from a patient treated with antithyroid drugs. The origin of the receptors is a man aged 18-30 years with Graves disease.

The V call is TRBV5-1, the J call TRBJ1-6; no clear D gene. This CDR3 region has 14 residues. Trimming removed 2 bases from V and 10 bases from J, with 13 bases in between. Germline-derived CDR1 and CDR2 are SGHRS and YFSETQ. In DNA, the CDR3 is TGCGCCAGCAGCTTCGACGGCCCGGGATCACCCCTCCACTTT. It codes for CASSFDGPGSPLHF.

This clonotype was found a few times. The chain has TRBV20-1 and TRBJ2-5, with D unresolved. Trimming took 0 bases from V and 5 from J, leaving 10 bases between them. The CDR3 is 13 amino acids. Germline V gives CDR1 DFQATT, CDR2 SNEGSKA (reference sequence). This CDR3 reads CSARDVIGETQYF. The CDR3 nucleotides are TGCAGTGCTAGAGACGTGATAGGGGAGACCCAGTACTTC.

This clonotype was counted only a few times. V gene TRBV11-2 combines with J gene TRBJ2-7; 7 positions match TRBD2. Trimming removed 5 bases from V and 3 bases from J; junction bases left unmatched: 4. This CDR3 comprises 13 residues. Germline lookup yields CDR1 SGHAT and CDR2 FQNNGV. CDR3 residues: CASSEGLVYEQYF. The CDR3 DNA sequence: TGTGCCAGCAGCGAAGGACTAGTCTACGAGCAGTACTTC.

In its sample, this clonotype was seen many times. The chain links TRBV20-1 to TRBJ2-3; 7 bases fit TRBD2. Germline V lookup: CDR1 DFQATT, CDR2 SNEGSKA (reference sequence). Trimming took 0 bases from V and 2 from J; bases not matched to a gene: 5. This CDR3 contains 15 residues. CDR3 region: CSARDAGANTDTQYF. For the CDR3, the DNA is TGCAGTGCTAGAGATGCGGGAGCGAACACAGATACGCAGTATTTT.

The chain joins TRBV4-2 to TRBJ1-5; the D gene is possibly TRBD1 (5 bases). V lost 0 bases and J lost 1, with 10 bases in between. Germline V gives CDR1 LGHNA, CDR2 YNFKEQ. The CDR3 spans 16 residues. DNA of the CDR3: TGTGCCAGCAGCCAAGAGTGGGGCGGCAGCAATCAGCCCCAGCATTTT. Its protein product is CASSQEWGGSNQPQHF.

This clonotype showed up many times. The rearrangement uses TRBV7-2 and TRBJ1-1, with 9 bases matching TRBD1. Germline V gene lookup returns CDR1 SGHTA and CDR2 FQGNSA. CDR3 length equals 14 residues. Germline trimming cut 3 bases from V and 5 bases from J; bases unmatched to any gene: 4. The CDR3 sequence is CASSFGQGRTEAFF. The DNA of the CDR3 is TGTGCCAGCAGCTTCGGACAGGGGAGGACTGAAGCTTTCTTT.

This clonotype was detected ten times or more. The chain joins TRBV20-1 to TRBJ1-5; no clear D. The germline CDR1 and CDR2 sequences are DFQATT and SNEGSKA (reference sequence). Deletions cut 6 bases from V and 1 base from J, with 7 bases between. The length of the CDR3 is 12 residues. For the CDR3, the DNA is TGCAGTGCAACCTCAAGCAATCAGCCCCAGCATTTT. Residues: CSATSSNQPQHF.

Many counts were recorded for this clonotype. The chain carries TRBV29-1 and TRBJ1-1, with D unclear. Germline CDR1 is SQVTM and CDR2 is ANQGSEA. V was pared by 2 bases and J by 4 bases, with 5 bases between. CDR3 size: 11 residues. As DNA, the CDR3 is TGCAGCGTTGAACCTAGCACTGAAGCTTTCTTT. Amino acids: CSVEPSTEAFF.

This clonotype has ten or more counts. This sequence joins TRBV6-5 and TRBJ2-2; 7 bases line up with TRBD2. Per the germline V gene, CDR1 is MNHEY and CDR2 is SVGAGI. The junction had 1 base not matched to a gene; V was cut back by 0 bases and J by 3 bases. This CDR3 is 15 amino acids long. CDR3 in amino acids: CASSYSGRDTGELFF. CDR3 nucleotides: TGTGCCAGCAGTTACTCGGGGAGGGACACCGGGGAGCTGTTTTTT.